One and the same sample provided the 9 T cell receptor beta chains below, sequenced in a study of OX40 agonist ivuxolimab in advanced cancers. Assay: immunoSEQ multiplex PCR; the TCRdb copy retains only in-frame clones and omits some. The profile shows more than 70,000 clones, roughly 89% of them singletons. The material sequenced was CD4+ or CD8+ T cells sorted from blood, taken in a trial of the OX40 agonist ivuxolimab. The source is an adult with an advanced solid tumor such as melanoma, head and neck, liver or kidney cancer.

The chain is built from TRBV4-2 and TRBJ2-7; TRBD1 is a possible D gene (5 bases). Trimming left V 2 bases short and J 1 base short, with 12 bases between. This CDR3 region has 15 residues. In germline, CDR1 is LGHNA, CDR2 YNFKEQ. In nucleotides, the CDR3 is TGTGCCAGCAGCCAACAGGGTACGTTTTCCTACGAGCAGTACTTC. This gives the protein CASSQQGTFSYEQYF.

CDR3 sequence (DNA): TGTGCCAGCAGAACCGGGGTTACCTACGAGCAGTACTTC. Encoded protein: CASRTGVTYEQYF. The chain combines TRBV6-5 with TRBJ2-7; D may be TRBD2 (5 bases). Germline CDR1 is MNHEY and CDR2 is SVGAGI. The germline V and J ends were trimmed by 6 bases and 2 bases, with 11 bases remaining between them. The CDR3 runs to 13 residues.

V and J are TRBV18 and TRBJ2-3; D possibly matches TRBD1 or TRBD2 (5 bases each). The germline V gene encodes CDR1 KGHSH and CDR2 LQKENI. This CDR3 region has 13 residues. Trimming cost V 3 bases and J 5 bases, with 9 bases left between them. CDR3 bases: TGTGCCAGCTCACCCAATGGGGGAGATACGCAGTATTTT. This encodes CASSPNGGDTQYF.

The rearrangement uses TRBV6-6 and TRBJ1-6; 7 bases are shared with TRBD1. Germline V gene lookup returns CDR1 MNHNY and CDR2 SVGAGI (reference sequence). The CDR3 length is 15 residues. V lost 0 bases to trimming and J lost 5 bases; unmatched junction nucleotides: 1. CDR3 sequence reads: CASSYSGQNNSPLHF. The CDR3 DNA reads TGTGCCAGCAGTTACTCGGGACAGAATAATTCACCCCTCCACTTT.

V is TRBV7-8 and J is TRBJ2-1; 7 nucleotides match TRBD1. The CDR3 has 12 amino acids. Germline loops: CDR1 SGHVS, CDR2 FQNEAQ. Trimming removed 5 bases from V and 7 bases from J; junction bases left unmatched: 2. The CDR3 reads CASSRDRNEQFF. The CDR3, as DNA: TGTGCCAGCAGCAGGGACAGAAATGAGCAGTTCTTC.

This chain links TRBV9 with TRBJ1-5; 7 bases fit TRBD1. The V gene end was trimmed by 7 bases and the J gene end by 7 bases; junction bases not matched to a gene: 11. CDR1 and CDR2 from the germline V gene are SGDLS and YYNGEE. The CDR3 runs to 14 residues. DNA for the CDR3: TGTGCCAGCTCTCAGGGAGGGGGCAGGCAGCCCCAGCATTTT. This codes for CASSQGGGRQPQHF.

The chain recombines TRBV29-1 with TRBJ2-1; either TRBD1 or TRBD2 may supply D (5 bases each). The V end lost 0 bases, the J end lost 5 bases, and 14 bases lay between the germline ends. CDR1 is SQVTM, CDR2 ANQGSEA, per germline. The CDR3 extends over 15 amino acids. CDR3 DNA sequence: TGCAGCGTTGAAGATCTAGGGGAGCTACACAATGAGCAGTTCTTC. Its protein product is CSVEDLGELHNEQFF.

CDR3 in amino acids: CATSSGGATDTQYF. DNA for the CDR3: TGTGCCACCAGCAGCGGGGGGGCGACAGATACGCAGTATTTT. The gene calls are TRBV15 and TRBJ2-3; TRBD2 matches 8 bases. Germline-derived CDR1 and CDR2 are LNHNV and YYDKDF (reference sequence). The CDR3 covers 14 residues. Unmatched junction bases numbered 2, after V lost 3 bases and J lost 3 bases.

The chain uses TRBV7-9 and TRBJ1-4; maybe TRBD1 (5 bases). The ends were cut back, 11 bases at V and 8 bases at J, with 18 bases in the middle. This CDR3 contains 13 residues. CDR1 is SEHNR and CDR2 is FQNEAQ in the germline V gene (reference sequence). The CDR3 is CAYGASFGEKLFF. The CDR3 DNA sequence: TGTGCCTACGGGGCATCCTTTGGGGAAAAACTGTTTTTT.